This T cell receptor beta chain was identified during a study of shared T cell receptors in the human thymus. Clones were read by immunoSEQ multiplex PCR, and TCRdb kept only the in-frame ones, dropping some. This table has more than 550,000 clones, around 87% appearing once. This CDR3 has 14 residues. CDR1 is MGHRA and CDR2 is YSYEKL in the germline V gene. Trimming pared 0 bases from V and 7 bases from J, leaving 9 bases between. These sequences were also reported in another study, on human thymus T cells. As that study records: Serving as donors were healthy Finnish infants, each of whom was having open corrective surgery for congenital heart defects. The study used thymus tissue resected during corrective heart surgery. Seemingly biased V and J gene usage marked thymic and blood repertoires.

This clonotype originated in a boy in the first two years of life with a congenital heart defect. The rearrangement joins TRBV4-1 to TRBJ1-4; possibly TRBD1 for D (5 bases). The source material was thymocytes. DNA for the CDR3: TGCGCCAGCAGCCAAGAGACAGCAAGTGAAAAACTGTTTTTT. This translates into CASSQETASEKLFF.